This T cell receptor (beta chain) was sequenced during a study of preoperative IRX-2 immunotherapy in early breast cancer (dated by TCRdb to the late 2010s). Sequences MNHNY (CDR1) and SVGAGI (CDR2) are obtained from the germline V gene (reference sequence). Counted from cysteine to phenylalanine, this CDR3 has 14 amino acids. Just the 42-base CDR3 DNA is kept, in frame starting at base 1. Trimming leaves V shorter by 8 bases and J shorter by 4 bases, with the junction holding 7 bases beyond the gene matches. The receptor library was made with the immunoSEQ multiplex PCR assay. Here the immuneACCESS table is served through TCRdb, limited to in-frame sequences with V and J called. Missing clones are a known gap in these copies; in checked studies unresolved V genes cover under half, and the rest lacks a known reason. A total of roughly 26,000 clones appear in this sample, about 90% of them only once. Around 27% of the sample is in the top ten clones.

The treatment or condition label on this specimen signifies: preoperative locoregional IRX-2 cytokine immunotherapy. The samples were obtained from a phase Ib study that tested preoperative, locoregional IRX-2 cytokine immunotherapy meant to prime immune responses. Patients with early-stage breast cancer who were given IRX-2 before surgery served as donors. Comment on this clone: Its antigen is unknown. No base qualities exist here, and no much larger clone lies one base off it.

The sequence derives from a human donor with breast cancer. In this chain, TRBV6-6 is recombined with TRBJ2-5, and TRBD2 aligns with 10 junction nucleotides. The sample was tumor tissue, taken after IRX-2 immunotherapy. The DNA sequence follows: TGTGCCAGCCACGCTAGCGGGGGCCGAGAGACCCAGTACTTC. It codes for CASHASGGRETQYF.